The rows below give T cell receptor beta chains drawn from one sample of a study of T-cell memory formation after mild COVID-19. TCRdb re-called the 5' RACE reads with MiXCR, one entry per CDR3 protein. The data hold tens of thousands of distinct CDR3 sequences, with around 10% observed a single time. Sequencing input: PBMCs or a T cell subset sorted from them (not recorded which). Every receptor here comes from a man aged 18 to 30 who had mild COVID-19 (a few samples of this study predate the infection). Cell type and time point are not known. Both conserved end residues are part of each CDR3. The D gene is left open where the match is weak. For some rows the clone size is stated as once, few or many, or as a class when expanded; others skip it.

TRBV20-1	TRBJ2-3	many	-	CSAPKGRDTQYF	TGCAGTGCTCCGAAGGGGCGAGATACGCAGTATTTT
TRBV5-4	TRBJ1-1	-	TRBD1	CASSSRDRGRTEAFF	TGTGCCAGCAGCTCCCGGGACAGGGGTCGAACTGAAGCTTTCTTT
TRBV9	TRBJ1-5	many	-	CASSARGVSQPQHF	TGTGCCAGCAGCGCCCGTGGTGTGAGTCAGCCCCAGCATTTT
TRBV7-9	TRBJ2-7	many	-	CASSSQGGVEQYF	TGTGCCAGCAGCTCCCAAGGGGGGGTCGAGCAGTACTTC
TRBV9	TRBJ2-7	-	TRBD1	CASSVQGQGPYEQYF	TGTGCCAGCAGCGTCCAGGGACAGGGGCCCTACGAGCAGTACTTC
TRBV20-1	TRBJ1-4	many	-	CSARERGGRLDEKLFF	TGCAGTGCTAGAGAGAGGGGGGGCAGGCTGGATGAAAAACTGTTTTTT
TRBV11-2	TRBJ1-4	many	-	CASSPGRDLFF	TGTGCCAGCAGCCCGGGACGGGATTTGTTTTTT
TRBV7-8	TRBJ2-5	-	TRBD2	CASSSSGTSGGETQYF	TGTGCCAGCAGCTCATCCGGGACTAGCGGCGGGGAGACCCAGTACTTC
TRBV7-9	TRBJ1-4	few	-	CASSRLGVGEKLFF	TGTGCCAGCAGCCGCCTAGGGGTTGGGGAAAAACTGTTTTTT
TRBV9	TRBJ1-2	-	-	CASSSNRANYGYTF	TGTGCCAGCAGCTCAAACAGGGCTAACTATGGCTACACCTTC
TRBV10-3	TRBJ1-2	many	-	CAISDMMIYGYTF	TGTGCCATCAGTGATATGATGATCTATGGCTACACCTTC
TRBV3-1	TRBJ1-2	many	-	CASSQVGQGGYTF	TGTGCCAGCAGCCAAGTAGGTCAGGGTGGCTACACCTTC
TRBV5-1	TRBJ2-5	many	-	CASSSGWNQETQYF	TGCGCCAGCAGCTCCGGCTGGAACCAAGAGACCCAGTACTTC
TRBV19	TRBJ2-7	many	-	CASSLDRTTSSYEQYF	TGTGCCAGTAGTCTCGACAGGACTACCTCCTCCTACGAGCAGTACTTC
TRBV30	TRBJ1-1	-	-	CAWSRADMNTEAFF	TGTGCCTGGAGCCGCGCGGATATGAACACTGAAGCTTTCTTT
TRBV11-2	TRBJ2-1	-	-	CASSPIRSNEQFF	TGTGCCAGCAGCCCCATCCGCAGTAATGAGCAGTTCTTC
TRBV4-1	TRBJ2-4	many	TRBD2	CASSPRGGPLDIQYF	TGCGCCAGCAGCCCCCGGGGGGGCCCTCTCGACATTCAGTACTTC
TRBV18	TRBJ1-1	many	-	CASSSSLEGTEAFF	TGTGCCAGCTCTTCATCACTGGAGGGAACTGAAGCTTTCTTT
TRBV5-1	TRBJ1-1	many	-	CASSFGGPNTEAFF	TGCGCCAGCAGCTTCGGGGGGCCTAACACTGAAGCTTTCTTT
TRBV6-4	TRBJ2-1	many	TRBD2	CASSETSGGYDEQFF	TGTGCCAGCAGTGAGACTAGCGGGGGGTACGATGAGCAGTTCTTC
TRBV27	TRBJ1-1	many	TRBD1	CASSSGGTGNTEAFF	TGTGCCAGCAGTTCGGGGGGGACAGGGAACACTGAAGCTTTCTTT
TRBV2	TRBJ1-1	many	-	CASSGAYQNTEAFF	TGTGCCAGCAGTGGGGCATATCAGAACACTGAAGCTTTCTTT
TRBV15	TRBJ2-5	-	TRBD1	CATSGQGAQETQYF	TGTGCCACTAGCGGACAGGGGGCCCAAGAGACCCAGTACTTC
TRBV20-1	TRBJ1-2	many	-	CSAGKRDYGYTF	TGCAGTGCTGGTAAAAGGGACTATGGCTACACCTTC
TRBV6-5	TRBJ1-5	many	-	CASSYRAGLGSNQPQHF	TGTGCCAGCAGTTACCGCGCTGGGCTCGGTAGCAATCAGCCCCAGCATTTT
TRBV7-9	TRBJ1-5	many	-	CASSSTRGNQPQHF	TGTGCCAGCAGCTCAACTAGGGGCAATCAGCCCCAGCATTTT
TRBV13	TRBJ1-1	-	-	CASSLGLWGNTEAFF	TGTGCCAGCAGCTTAGGACTTTGGGGAAACACTGAAGCTTTCTTT
TRBV18	TRBJ1-3	many	-	CASSPGNGNTIYF	TGTGCCAGCTCACCAGGGAATGGAAACACCATATATTTT
TRBV12-3/TRBV12-4	TRBJ2-7	many	TRBD1	CASRRQGAGEQYF	TGTGCCAGCAGGCGACAGGGGGCGGGGGAGCAGTACTTC
TRBV11-3	TRBJ2-4	few	-	CASSLGPQNIQYF	TGTGCCAGCAGCTTAGGACCCCAAAACATTCAGTACTTC
TRBV5-1	TRBJ2-5	few	TRBD2	CASSLLPGGGETQYF	TGCGCCAGCAGCTTGCTTCCGGGGGGAGGTGAGACCCAGTACTTC
TRBV2	TRBJ2-2	few	-	CASSSSWELFF	TGTGCCAGCAGTTCTAGCTGGGAGCTGTTTTTT
TRBV20-1	TRBJ2-5	many	TRBD2	CSARAPGLTETQYF	TGCAGTGCTAGAGCCCCGGGACTAACGGAGACCCAGTACTTC
TRBV5-1	TRBJ1-4	-	-	CASSLLGQPVEKLFF	TGCGCCAGCAGCTTGCTTGGACAGCCAGTTGAAAAACTGTTTTTT
TRBV4-2	TRBJ2-3	-	-	CASSQGSGLFDTQYF	TGTGCCAGCAGCCAAGGGAGCGGTTTGTTCGATACGCAGTATTTT
TRBV4-1	TRBJ1-5	many	-	CASSQVGGASNQPQHF	TGCGCCAGCAGCCAAGTAGGTGGGGCTAGCAATCAGCCCCAGCATTTT
TRBV7-2	TRBJ1-2	many	TRBD1	CASSAREGARDGYTF	TGTGCCAGCAGCGCCCGGGAGGGGGCGCGGGATGGCTACACCTTC
TRBV6-2/TRBV6-3	TRBJ2-7	many	TRBD2	CASRLAGSAYEQYF	TGTGCCAGCAGGTTAGCGGGTTCGGCCTACGAGCAGTACTTC
TRBV4-3	TRBJ2-1	many	-	CASSRRSGSYNEQFF	TGCGCCAGCAGCCGGAGGTCCGGCTCCTACAATGAGCAGTTCTTC
TRBV29-1	TRBJ1-2	many	-	CSVERGIENYGYTF	TGCAGCGTTGAGAGAGGTATTGAAAACTATGGCTACACCTTC
TRBV6-1	TRBJ2-7	many	-	CASSEPTSIYVAYEQYF	TGTGCCAGCAGTGAACCTACTAGCATCTATGTGGCCTACGAGCAGTACTTC
TRBV7-2	TRBJ2-1	medium-sized	-	CASSLDLSTYNEQFF	TGTGCCAGCAGCTTAGATCTTAGTACCTACAATGAGCAGTTCTTC
TRBV5-6	TRBJ2-3	many	-	CASSHWRGEDTQYF	TGTGCCAGCAGTCATTGGAGGGGGGAAGATACGCAGTATTTT
TRBV6-6	TRBJ2-3	many	TRBD1	CASSSIKQGKSQYF	TGTGCCAGCAGCTCAATTAAACAGGGGAAATCGCAGTATTTT
TRBV12-3/TRBV12-4	TRBJ1-2	many	-	CASRPLTVATRGDGYTF	TGTGCCAGCAGACCCCTGACAGTCGCAACGCGAGGGGATGGCTACACCTTC
TRBV7-3	TRBJ1-2	many	-	CASSLDNNYGYTF	TGTGCCAGCAGCCTCGACAATAACTATGGCTACACCTTC
TRBV5-4	TRBJ2-7	many	-	CASSLGPPPYEQYF	TGTGCCAGCAGCTTGGGACCGCCGCCATACGAGCAGTACTTC
TRBV5-1	TRBJ2-7	many	-	CASGGERPGYEQYF	TGCGCCAGCGGAGGCGAACGTCCGGGTTACGAGCAGTACTTC
TRBV7-2	TRBJ2-1	many	TRBD2	CASSPRLTSGGNNEQFF	TGTGCCAGCAGCCCCAGGCTCACTAGCGGGGGGAACAATGAGCAGTTCTTC
TRBV20-1	TRBJ1-6	many	-	CSAGEDLYNSPLHF	TGCAGTGCCGGGGAGGACCTCTATAATTCACCCCTCCACTTT
TRBV27	TRBJ1-6	many	-	CASSLVGRRNSPLHF	TGTGCCAGCAGTTTAGTCGGACGGAGAAATTCACCCCTCCACTTT
TRBV9	TRBJ2-2	many	TRBD1	CASTKSDRVNTGELFF	TGTGCCAGCACGAAGTCGGACAGGGTGAACACCGGGGAGCTGTTTTTT
TRBV12-5	TRBJ2-7	many	TRBD1	CARWTGSHEQYF	TGTGCTAGATGGACAGGGAGCCACGAGCAGTACTTC
TRBV20-1	TRBJ2-1	-	-	CSALVGGRAYNEQFF	TGCAGTGCATTAGTTGGGGGGCGAGCCTACAATGAGCAGTTCTTC
TRBV11-2	TRBJ2-5	few	-	CASSAGWGANF	TGTGCCAGCAGCGCCGGTTGGGGGGCAAACTTC